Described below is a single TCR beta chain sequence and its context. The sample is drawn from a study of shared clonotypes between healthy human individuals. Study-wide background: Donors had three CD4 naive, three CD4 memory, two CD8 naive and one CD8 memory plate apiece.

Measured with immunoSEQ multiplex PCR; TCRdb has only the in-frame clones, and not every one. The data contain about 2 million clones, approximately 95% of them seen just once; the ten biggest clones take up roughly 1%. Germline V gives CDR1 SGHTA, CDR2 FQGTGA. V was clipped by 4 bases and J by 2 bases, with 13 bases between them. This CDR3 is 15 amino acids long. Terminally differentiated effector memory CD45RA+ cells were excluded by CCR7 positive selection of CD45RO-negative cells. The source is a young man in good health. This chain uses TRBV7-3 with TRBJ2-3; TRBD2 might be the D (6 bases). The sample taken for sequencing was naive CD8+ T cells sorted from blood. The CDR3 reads CASSSGGAHTDTQYF. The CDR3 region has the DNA TGTGCCAGCAGCTCTGGCGGGGCTCACACAGATACGCAGTATTTT.